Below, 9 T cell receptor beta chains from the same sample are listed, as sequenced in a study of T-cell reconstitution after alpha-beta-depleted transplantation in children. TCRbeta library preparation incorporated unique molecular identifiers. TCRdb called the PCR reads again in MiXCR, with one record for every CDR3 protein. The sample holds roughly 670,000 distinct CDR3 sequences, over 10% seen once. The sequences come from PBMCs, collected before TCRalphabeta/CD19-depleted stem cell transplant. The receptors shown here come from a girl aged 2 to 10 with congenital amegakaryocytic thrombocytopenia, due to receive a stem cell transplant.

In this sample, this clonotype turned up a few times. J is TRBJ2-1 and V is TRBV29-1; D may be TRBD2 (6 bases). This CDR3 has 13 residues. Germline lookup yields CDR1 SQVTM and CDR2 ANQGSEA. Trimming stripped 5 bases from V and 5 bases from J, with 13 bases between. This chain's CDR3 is CSVSKGLNNEQFF. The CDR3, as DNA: TGCAGCGTTAGCAAGGGACTCAACAATGAGCAGTTCTTC.

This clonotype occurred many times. The CDR3 nucleotides read TGTGCCAGCAGCGACAGGGGTCGGACTGAAGCTTTCTTT. It is translated as CASSDRGRTEAFF. The rearrangement links TRBV12-3 or TRBV12-4 to TRBJ1-1; 8 positions match TRBD1. The CDR3 consists of 13 residues. V lost 6 bases to trimming and J lost 5 bases; unmatched junction nucleotides: 5.

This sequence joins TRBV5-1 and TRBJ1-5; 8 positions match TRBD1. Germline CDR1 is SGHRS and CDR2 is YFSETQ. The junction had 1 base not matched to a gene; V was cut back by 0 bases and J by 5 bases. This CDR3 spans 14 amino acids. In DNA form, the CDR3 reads TGCGCCAGCAGCTTGGGACAGGGGCATCAGCCCCAGCATTTT. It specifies CASSLGQGHQPQHF.

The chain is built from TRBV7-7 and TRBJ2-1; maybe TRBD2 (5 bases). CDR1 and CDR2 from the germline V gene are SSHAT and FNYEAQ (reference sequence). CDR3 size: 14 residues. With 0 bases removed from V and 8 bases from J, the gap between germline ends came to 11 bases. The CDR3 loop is CASSLAGVMDEQFF. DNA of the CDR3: TGTGCCAGCAGCTTAGCGGGAGTCATGGATGAGCAGTTCTTC.

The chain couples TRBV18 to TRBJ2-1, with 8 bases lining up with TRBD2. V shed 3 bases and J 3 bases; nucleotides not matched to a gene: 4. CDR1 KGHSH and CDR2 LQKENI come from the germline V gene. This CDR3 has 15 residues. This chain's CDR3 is CASSPLREGYNEQFF. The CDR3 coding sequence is TGTGCCAGCTCACCTCTACGGGAGGGCTACAATGAGCAGTTCTTC.

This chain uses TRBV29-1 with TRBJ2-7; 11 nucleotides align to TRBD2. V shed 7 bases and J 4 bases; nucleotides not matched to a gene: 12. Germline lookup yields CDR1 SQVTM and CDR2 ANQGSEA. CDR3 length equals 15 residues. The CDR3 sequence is CSAWGTSGRKYEQYF. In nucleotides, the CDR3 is TGCAGCGCGTGGGGAACTAGCGGGAGAAAATACGAGCAGTACTTC.

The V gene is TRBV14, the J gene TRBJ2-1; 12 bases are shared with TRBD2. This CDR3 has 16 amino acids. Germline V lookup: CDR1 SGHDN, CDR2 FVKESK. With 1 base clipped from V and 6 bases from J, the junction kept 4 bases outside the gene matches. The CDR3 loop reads CASSQGTSGIPNEQFF. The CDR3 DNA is TGTGCCAGCAGCCAAGGGACTAGCGGGATCCCCAATGAGCAGTTCTTC.

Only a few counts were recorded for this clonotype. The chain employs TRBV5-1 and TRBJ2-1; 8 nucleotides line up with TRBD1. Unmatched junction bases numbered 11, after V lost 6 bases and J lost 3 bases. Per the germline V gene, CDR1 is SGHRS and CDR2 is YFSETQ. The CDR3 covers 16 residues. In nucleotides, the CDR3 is TGCGCCAGCACCGGGCCCCAGGGGGCTTTCTACAATGAGCAGTTCTTC. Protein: CASTGPQGAFYNEQFF.

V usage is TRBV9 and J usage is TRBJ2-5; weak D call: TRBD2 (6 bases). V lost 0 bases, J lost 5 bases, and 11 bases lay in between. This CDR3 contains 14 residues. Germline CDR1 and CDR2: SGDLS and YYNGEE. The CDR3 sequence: CASSVGPGAETQYF. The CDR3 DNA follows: TGTGCCAGCAGCGTAGGTCCGGGAGCCGAGACCCAGTACTTC.